This T cell receptor (beta chain) was captured in a study of cytomegalovirus exposure and HLA in healthy donors. Study background: The 100 million to 120 million unique TCR beta sequences, from roughly 170 million T cells, were found by an earlier analysis.

Losses at the gene ends were 2 bases for V and 5 bases for J; bases not matched to a gene: 7. Germline CDR1 MGHDK, CDR2 SYGVNS. The CDR3 runs 16 residues. The primer mix had 60 Vbeta and 13 Jbeta primers. TCRdb's copy holds only in-frame clones and misses some; the assay was immunoSEQ multiplex PCR. The sample holds about 300,000 clones, 86% seen once. The TCR was taken from a man between 35 and 55 years old in good health and CMV-seropositive. The V call is TRBV25-1, the J call TRBJ2-2; TRBD1 matches at 8 bases. The source material was PBMCs. CDR3 residues: CASSERTGWQTGELFF. Here the CDR3 DNA reads TGTGCCAGCAGTGAACGGACAGGGTGGCAAACCGGGGAGCTGTTTTTT.